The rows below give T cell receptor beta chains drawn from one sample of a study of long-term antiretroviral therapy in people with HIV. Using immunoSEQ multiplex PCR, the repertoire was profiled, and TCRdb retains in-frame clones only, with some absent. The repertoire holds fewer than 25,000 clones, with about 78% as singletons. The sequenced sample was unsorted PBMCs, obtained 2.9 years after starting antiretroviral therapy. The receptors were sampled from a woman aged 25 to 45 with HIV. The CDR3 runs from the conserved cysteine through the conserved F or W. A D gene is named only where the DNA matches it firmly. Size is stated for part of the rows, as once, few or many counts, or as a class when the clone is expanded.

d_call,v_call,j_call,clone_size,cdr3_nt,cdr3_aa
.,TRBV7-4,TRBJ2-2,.,TGTGCCAGCAGCTTAGCCGGACCGATTGAAGGCGGGGAGCTGTTTTTT,CASSLAGPIEGGELFF
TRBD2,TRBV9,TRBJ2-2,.,TGTGCCAGCAGAGGGACTAGCGGGGTTAACGGGGAGCTGTTTTTT,CASRGTSGVNGELFF
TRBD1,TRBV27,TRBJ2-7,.,TGTGCCAGCCGGACAGGGGGCGACGAGCAGTACTTC,CASRTGGDEQYF
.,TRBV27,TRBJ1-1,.,TGTGCCAGCAGTTTCGTTAGGGGGGAAGCTTTCTTT,CASSFVRGEAFF
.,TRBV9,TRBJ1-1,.,TGTGCCAGCAGCGTAACCCAGGGGACGACTGAAGCTTTCTTT,CASSVTQGTTEAFF
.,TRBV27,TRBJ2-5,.,TGTGCCAGCGACCCCTTAGGGACCCAGTACTTC,CASDPLGTQYF
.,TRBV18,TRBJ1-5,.,TGTGCCAGCTCACAGGGTCCTGCGGGCAATCAGCCCCAGCATTTT,CASSQGPAGNQPQHF
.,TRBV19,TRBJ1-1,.,TGTGCCAGTAGTATCGTCGGAGGCACTATGGCTTTCTTT,CASSIVGGTMAFF
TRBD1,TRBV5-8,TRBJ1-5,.,TGTGCCAGCAGCTTGAGGAGGGACAGGGTGAATCAGCCCCAGCATTTT,CASSLRRDRVNQPQHF
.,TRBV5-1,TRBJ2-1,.,TGCGCCAGCAGCTTGCGAGGGGGGAATGAGCAGTTCTTC,CASSLRGGNEQFF
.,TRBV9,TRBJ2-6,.,TGTGCCAGCAGCGTGAGCGGAACCTCTGGGGCCAACGTCCTGACTTTC,CASSVSGTSGANVLTF
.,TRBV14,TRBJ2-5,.,TGTGCCAGCAGCCGATCCCGATATCGACAGGTGCTGCAAGAGACCCAGTACTTC,CASSRSRYRQVLQETQYF
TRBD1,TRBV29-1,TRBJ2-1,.,TGCAGCTTGACAGGGGAGGAGTTCTTC,CSLTGEEFF
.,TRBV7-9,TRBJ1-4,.,TGTGCCAGCAGCTTACGGGGGGGTAATGAAAAACTGTTTTTT,CASSLRGGNEKLFF
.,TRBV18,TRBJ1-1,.,TGTGCCAGCTCACCATTGATGAACGGCCAGGGGATGTGGGGGAACACTGAAGCTTTCTTT,CASSPLMNGQGMWGNTEAFF
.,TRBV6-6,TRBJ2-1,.,TGTGCCAGCTGCTCCTACCGGACCCCCAATGAGCAGTTCTTC,CASCSYRTPNEQFF
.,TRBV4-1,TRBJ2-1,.,TGCGCCAGCAGCCGAAAGAGGGGAGATTCTCGCAATGAGCAGTTCTTC,CASSRKRGDSRNEQFF
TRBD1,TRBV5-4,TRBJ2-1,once,TGTGCCAGCAGCGGGGGACAGACCTACAATGAGCAGTTCTTC,CASSGGQTYNEQFF
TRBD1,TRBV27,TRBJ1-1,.,TGTGCCAGCAGTTTAAGCAGGGGGGGAACTGAAGCTTTCTTT,CASSLSRGGTEAFF
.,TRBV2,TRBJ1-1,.,TGTGCCAGCAGTGAAGCGCACCCGACAGGCTACACTGAAGCTTTCTTT,CASSEAHPTGYTEAFF
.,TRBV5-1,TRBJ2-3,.,TGCGCCAGCAGCTTGGGGACGGTCACAGATACGCAGTATTTT,CASSLGTVTDTQYF
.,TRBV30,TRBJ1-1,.,TGTGCCTGGAATGGGGACAACTCCATGAACACTGAAGCTTTCTTT,CAWNGDNSMNTEAFF
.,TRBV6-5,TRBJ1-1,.,TGTGCCAGCAGTTCACTACAGGGAAACACTGAAGCTTTCTTT,CASSSLQGNTEAFF
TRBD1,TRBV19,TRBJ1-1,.,TGTGCCAGTCCTCCAAGGGGACAGGGGGCCACTGAAGCTTTCTTT,CASPPRGQGATEAFF
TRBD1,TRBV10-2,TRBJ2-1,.,TGCGCCAGCAATTGGAACAGGGGGCTAGAGGAGCAGTTCTTC,CASNWNRGLEEQFF
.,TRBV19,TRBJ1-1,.,TGTGCCAGTAGTATTTGGGGTGGACTCTCCGGTGAAGCTTTCTTT,CASSIWGGLSGEAFF
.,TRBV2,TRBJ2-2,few,TGTGCCAGCAGTAAACGGGCCGGGTTGGGCACCGGGGAGCTGTTTTTT,CASSKRAGLGTGELFF
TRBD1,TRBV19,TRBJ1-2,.,TGTGCCAGTAGTAGTCCCGGGACAGGGTACTGGGACTATGGCTACACCTTC,CASSSPGTGYWDYGYTF
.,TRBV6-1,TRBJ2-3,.,TGTGCCAGCAGCCCCGGACAGAACACAGATACGCAGTATTTT,CASSPGQNTDTQYF
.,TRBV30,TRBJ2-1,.,TGTGCCTGGAGTGCCGATTACAATGAGCAGTTCTTC,CAWSADYNEQFF
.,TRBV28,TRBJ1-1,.,TGTGCCAGCAGTCTCCAGGGCTGGACTGAAGCTTTCTTT,CASSLQGWTEAFF